This T cell receptor beta chain was retrieved from a study of T cell responses to AZD1222 COVID-19 vaccine. Study results and limitations: Among vaccine-associated CD4 TCRs, coverage spanned spike, with dominance at 160-218 and 743-854. The sample set comprised mostly white British donors with more females, and clonal diversity was possibly underestimated. Unmutated variant regions reportedly attract nearly half of all spike-specific TCRs.

In its sample, this clone was seen a few times. Its antigen is currently unknown. Profiled with immunoSEQ multiplex PCR; TCRdb holds only in-frame clones, not every one. The data contain approximately 100,000 clones, approximately 84% of them singletons. This receptor was taken from an adult in good health. The specimen comprised peripheral blood, sampled on day 0 of AZD1222 vaccination.

CDR3 DNA: TGTGCCAGCAGCCATGGGCAGAGCCATCAGCCCCAGCATTTT. Its protein is CASSHGQSHQPQHF. The chain uses TRBV3-1 (or the pseudogene TRBV3-2) and TRBJ1-5; D remains ambiguous. The CDR3 extends over 14 amino acids. With 3 bases removed from V and 5 bases from J, the gap between germline ends came to 11 bases. In germline, CDR1 is LGHDT, CDR2 YNNKEL (reference sequence).